This T cell receptor (beta chain) was profiled in a study of T-cell reconstitution after alpha-beta-depleted transplantation in children. Unique molecular identifiers were incorporated into the prepared TCRbeta library. TCRdb independently ran MiXCR on the PCR reads; one entry per CDR3 protein. The profile shows about 540,000 distinct CDR3 sequences, approximately 16% of them singletons. CDR1 and CDR2 (germline): DFQATT, SNEGSKA (reference sequence). V lost 0 bases and J lost 5, with 13 bases in between. This CDR3 has 14 residues. The receptor comes from a human donor who donated a stem cell graft to a child with acute lymphoblastic leukemia. The specimen was PBMCs from the stem cell graft donor, collected from the stem cell graft. The V and J genes are TRBV20-1 and TRBJ1-2; D not certain. CDR3 sequence: CSARDRGLRYGYTF. CDR3 DNA sequence: TGCAGTGCTAGAGATCGCGGGCTGAGATATGGCTACACCTTC.